This is a list of T cell receptor beta chains from one sample in a study of CD8 T cells in ankylosing spondylitis. TCRdb called the 5' RACE reads again in MiXCR, with one record for every CDR3 protein. Of 750,000 to 850,000 distinct CDR3 sequences in the sample, 12% were seen once. The sample was blood, either unsorted or a sorted T cell fraction (not recorded which). These receptors originate from a male donor with ankylosing spondylitis. Each CDR3 is given with its conserved first and last residue. Fields, in order: J gene, V gene, CDR3 protein.

J gene: TRBJ2-3
V gene: TRBV27
CDR3 protein: CASTPGDRVVDTQYF

J gene: TRBJ2-2
V gene: TRBV4-3
CDR3 protein: CASSHSPFTGELFF

J gene: TRBJ2-2
V gene: TRBV12-3/TRBV12-4
CDR3 protein: CASSPSTGELFF

J gene: TRBJ1-4
V gene: TRBV6-2/TRBV6-3
CDR3 protein: CASKSGTTGEKLFF

J gene: TRBJ1-5
V gene: TRBV27
CDR3 protein: CASSLGRGYSNQPQHF

J gene: TRBJ2-7
V gene: TRBV9
CDR3 protein: CASSVAFDRSPYEQYF

J gene: TRBJ2-2
V gene: TRBV20-1
CDR3 protein: CSAGTSVNTGELFF

J gene: TRBJ2-1
V gene: TRBV5-1
CDR3 protein: CASSLYTSGDYNEQFF

J gene: TRBJ2-1
V gene: TRBV5-5
CDR3 protein: CASSRISGLYNEQFF

J gene: TRBJ1-1
V gene: TRBV7-9
CDR3 protein: CASSLQGGHTEAFF

J gene: TRBJ2-5
V gene: TRBV5-1
CDR3 protein: CASKGQPSQETQYF

J gene: TRBJ2-7
V gene: TRBV5-1
CDR3 protein: CASREDFFPPSYEQYF

J gene: TRBJ2-3
V gene: TRBV20-1
CDR3 protein: CSASGTGTSDTQYF

J gene: TRBJ2-7
V gene: TRBV20-1
CDR3 protein: CSAETETSGTYEQYF

J gene: TRBJ2-3
V gene: TRBV9
CDR3 protein: CASSGPSSGGADTQYF

J gene: TRBJ1-2
V gene: TRBV7-2
CDR3 protein: CASSPSQGRYGYTF

J gene: TRBJ2-5
V gene: TRBV18
CDR3 protein: CASSRPGGSQETQYF

J gene: TRBJ1-1
V gene: TRBV12-3/TRBV12-4
CDR3 protein: CASTGASEAFF

J gene: TRBJ2-1
V gene: TRBV5-1
CDR3 protein: CASSSHTGSSYNEQFF

J gene: TRBJ2-3
V gene: TRBV29-1
CDR3 protein: CSVVRTGLSDTQYF

J gene: TRBJ2-1
V gene: TRBV6-1
CDR3 protein: CASSPPLAGGSNEQFF

J gene: TRBJ2-7
V gene: TRBV11-1
CDR3 protein: CASSLVEQAVPYEQYF

J gene: TRBJ1-6
V gene: TRBV18
CDR3 protein: CASSPMTVDNSPLHF

J gene: TRBJ2-6
V gene: TRBV7-2
CDR3 protein: CASSLDAGANVLTF

J gene: TRBJ2-2
V gene: TRBV28
CDR3 protein: CAAGASTGELFF

J gene: TRBJ2-7
V gene: TRBV20-1
CDR3 protein: CSATRSSYEQYF

J gene: TRBJ2-5
V gene: TRBV20-1
CDR3 protein: CSADTGAGGETQYF

J gene: TRBJ2-3
V gene: TRBV29-1
CDR3 protein: CSVVRDRGRDTQYF

J gene: TRBJ2-2
V gene: TRBV9
CDR3 protein: CASSHARQANTGEVFF

J gene: TRBJ2-3
V gene: TRBV4-3
CDR3 protein: CASSQDFLATGTDTQYF

J gene: TRBJ2-7
V gene: TRBV4-2
CDR3 protein: CASSPTQTSGSGYEQYF

J gene: TRBJ2-1
V gene: TRBV10-2
CDR3 protein: CASTGTSGMREQFF

J gene: TRBJ2-3
V gene: TRBV5-1
CDR3 protein: CASSSRPTGYNTDTQYF